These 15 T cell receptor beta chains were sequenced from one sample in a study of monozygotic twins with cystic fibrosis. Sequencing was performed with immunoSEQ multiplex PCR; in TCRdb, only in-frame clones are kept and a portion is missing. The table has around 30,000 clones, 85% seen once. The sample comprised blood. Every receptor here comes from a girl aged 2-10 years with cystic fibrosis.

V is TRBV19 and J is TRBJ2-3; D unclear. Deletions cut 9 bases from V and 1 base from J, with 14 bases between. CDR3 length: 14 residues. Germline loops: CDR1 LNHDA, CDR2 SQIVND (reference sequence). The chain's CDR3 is CASSQTGRTDTQYF. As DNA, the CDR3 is TGTGCCAGCTCCCAAACCGGGCGCACAGATACGCAGTATTTT.

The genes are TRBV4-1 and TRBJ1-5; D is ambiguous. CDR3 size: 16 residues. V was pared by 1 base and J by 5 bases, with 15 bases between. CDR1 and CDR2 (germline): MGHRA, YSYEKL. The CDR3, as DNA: TGCGCCAGCAGCCAAGTATTCGGCGGAGATTATCAGCCCCAGCATTTT. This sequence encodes CASSQVFGGDYQPQHF.

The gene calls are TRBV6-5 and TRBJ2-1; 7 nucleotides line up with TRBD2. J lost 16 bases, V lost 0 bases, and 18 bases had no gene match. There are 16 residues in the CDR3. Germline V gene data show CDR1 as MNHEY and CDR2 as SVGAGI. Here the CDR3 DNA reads TGTGCCAGCAGTTACTCCGGGACTAACCCTACCAATGATTTATTCTTC. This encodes CASSYSGTNPTNDLFF.

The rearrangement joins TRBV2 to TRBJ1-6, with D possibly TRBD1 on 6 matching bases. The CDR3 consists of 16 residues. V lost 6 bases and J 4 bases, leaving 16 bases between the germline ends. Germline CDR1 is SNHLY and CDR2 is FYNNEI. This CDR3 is CASRDQGTSYNSPLHF. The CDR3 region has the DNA TGTGCCAGCAGAGATCAGGGGACTAGTTATAATTCACCCCTCCACTTT.

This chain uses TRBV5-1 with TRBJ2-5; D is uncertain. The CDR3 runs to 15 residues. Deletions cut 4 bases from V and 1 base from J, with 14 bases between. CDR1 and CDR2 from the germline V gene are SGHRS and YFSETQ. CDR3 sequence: CASSTHSPPQETQYF. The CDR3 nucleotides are TGCGCCAGCAGCACACACAGCCCGCCCCAAGAGACCCAGTACTTC.

CDR3 loop: CASSLDPGGNEKLFF. CDR3 coding DNA: TGTGCCAGCAGCTTAGATCCTGGCGGTAATGAAAAACTGTTTTTT. V gene TRBV11-2 combines with J gene TRBJ1-4; D is ambiguous. CDR1 SGHAT and CDR2 FQNNGV come from the germline V gene. CDR3 size: 15 residues. The V end lost 0 bases, the J end lost 4 bases, and 9 bases lay between the germline ends.

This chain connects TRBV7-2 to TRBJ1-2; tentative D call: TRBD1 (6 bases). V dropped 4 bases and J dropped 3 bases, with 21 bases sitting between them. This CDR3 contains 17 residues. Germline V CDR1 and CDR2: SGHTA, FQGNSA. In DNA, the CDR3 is TGTGCCAGCAGCTCCGACAATCTTTCAGGGGTATACTATGGCTACACCTTC. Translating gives CASSSDNLSGVYYGYTF.

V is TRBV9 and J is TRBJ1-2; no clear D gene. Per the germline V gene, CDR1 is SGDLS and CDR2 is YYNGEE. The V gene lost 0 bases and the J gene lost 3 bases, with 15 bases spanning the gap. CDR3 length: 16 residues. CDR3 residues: CASSVDRSGTDYGYTF. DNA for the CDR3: TGTGCCAGCAGCGTAGATCGGTCAGGAACCGACTATGGCTACACCTTC.

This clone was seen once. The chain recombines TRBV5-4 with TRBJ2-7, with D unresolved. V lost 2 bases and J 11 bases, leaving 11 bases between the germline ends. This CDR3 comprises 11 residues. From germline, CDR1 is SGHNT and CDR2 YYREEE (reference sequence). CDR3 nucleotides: TGTGCCAGCAGCTTCCACGGAGAAGAGTACTTC. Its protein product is CASSFHGEEYF.

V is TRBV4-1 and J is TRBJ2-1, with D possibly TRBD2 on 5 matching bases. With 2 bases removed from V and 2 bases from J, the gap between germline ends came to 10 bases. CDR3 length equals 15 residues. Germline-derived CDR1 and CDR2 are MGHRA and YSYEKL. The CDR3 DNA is TGCGCCAGCAGCCAATTCGGGGAGCCCTACAATGAGCAGTTCTTC. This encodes CASSQFGEPYNEQFF.

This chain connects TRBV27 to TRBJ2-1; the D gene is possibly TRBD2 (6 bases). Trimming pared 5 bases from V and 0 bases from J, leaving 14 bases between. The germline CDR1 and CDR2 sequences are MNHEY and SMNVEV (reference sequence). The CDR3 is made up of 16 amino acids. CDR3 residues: CASSDPGLSSYNEQFF. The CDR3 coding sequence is TGTGCCAGCAGTGACCCGGGACTCAGCTCCTACAATGAGCAGTTCTTC.

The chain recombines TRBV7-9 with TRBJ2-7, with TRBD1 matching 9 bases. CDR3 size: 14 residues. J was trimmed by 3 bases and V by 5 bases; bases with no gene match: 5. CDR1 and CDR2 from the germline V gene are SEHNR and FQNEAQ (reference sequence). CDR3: CASSVPGQGYEQYF. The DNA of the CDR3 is TGTGCCAGCAGCGTACCGGGACAGGGCTACGAGCAGTACTTC.

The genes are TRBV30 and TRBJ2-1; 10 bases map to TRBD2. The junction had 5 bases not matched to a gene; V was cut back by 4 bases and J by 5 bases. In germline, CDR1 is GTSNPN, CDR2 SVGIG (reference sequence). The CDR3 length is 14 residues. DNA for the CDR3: TGTGCCTGGACGACCGGACTAGCGGACAATGAGCAGTTCTTC. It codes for CAWTTGLADNEQFF.

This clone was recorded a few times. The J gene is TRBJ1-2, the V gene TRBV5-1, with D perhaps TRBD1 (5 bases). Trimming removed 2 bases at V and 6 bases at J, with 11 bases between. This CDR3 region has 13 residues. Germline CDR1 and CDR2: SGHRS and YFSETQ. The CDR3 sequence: CASSFAGEDGYTF. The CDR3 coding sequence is TGCGCCAGCAGCTTTGCGGGGGAGGATGGCTACACCTTC.

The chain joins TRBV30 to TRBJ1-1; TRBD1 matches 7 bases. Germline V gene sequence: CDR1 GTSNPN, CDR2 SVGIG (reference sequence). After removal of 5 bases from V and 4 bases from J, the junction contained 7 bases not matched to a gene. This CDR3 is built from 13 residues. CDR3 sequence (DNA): TGTGCCTGGGCGGAGGGGGCGTTCACTGAAGCTTTCTTT. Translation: CAWAEGAFTEAFF. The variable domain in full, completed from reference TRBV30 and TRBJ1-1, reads SQTIHQWPATLVQPVGSPLSLECTVEGTSNPNLYWYRQAAGRGLQLLFYSVGIGQISSEVPQNLSASRPQDRQFILSSKKLLLSDSGFYLCAWAEGAFTEAFFGQGTRLTVV.